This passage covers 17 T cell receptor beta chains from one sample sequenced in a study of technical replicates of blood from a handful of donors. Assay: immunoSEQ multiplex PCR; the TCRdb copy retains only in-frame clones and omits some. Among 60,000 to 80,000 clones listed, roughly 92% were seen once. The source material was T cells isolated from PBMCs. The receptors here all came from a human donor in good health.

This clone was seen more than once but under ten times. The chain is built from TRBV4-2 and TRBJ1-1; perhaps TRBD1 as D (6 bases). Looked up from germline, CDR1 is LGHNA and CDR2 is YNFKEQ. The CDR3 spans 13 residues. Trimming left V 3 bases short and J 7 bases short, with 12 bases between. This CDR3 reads CASSHQGRGEAFF. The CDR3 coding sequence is TGTGCCAGCAGCCACCAGGGGAGGGGTGAAGCTTTCTTT.

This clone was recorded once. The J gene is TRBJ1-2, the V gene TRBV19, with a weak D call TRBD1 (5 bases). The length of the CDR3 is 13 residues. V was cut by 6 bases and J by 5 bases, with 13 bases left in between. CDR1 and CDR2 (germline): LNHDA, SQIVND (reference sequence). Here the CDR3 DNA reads TGTGCCAGTAGCAAACAGGTTGGGTATGGCTACACCTTC. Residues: CASSKQVGYGYTF.

CDR3 nucleotide sequence: TGTGCCAGTAGGGGCACAGGGCTTTCTTCTCTGAACACTGAAGCTTTCTTT. This codes for CASRGTGLSSLNTEAFF. The J gene is TRBJ1-1, the V gene TRBV19, with D tentatively TRBD1 (6 bases). Germline V CDR1 and CDR2: LNHDA, SQIVND (reference sequence). The CDR3 totals 17 residues. Trimming left V 6 bases short and J 0 bases short, with 20 bases between. Using reference TRBV19 and TRBJ1-1 for the parts outside the CDR3, the full variable domain is DGGITQSPKYLFRKEGQNVTLSCEQNLNHDAMYWYRQDPGQGLRLIYYSQIVNDFQKGDIAEGYSVSREKKESFPLTVTSAQKNPTAFYLCASRGTGLSSLNTEAFFGQGTRLTVV.

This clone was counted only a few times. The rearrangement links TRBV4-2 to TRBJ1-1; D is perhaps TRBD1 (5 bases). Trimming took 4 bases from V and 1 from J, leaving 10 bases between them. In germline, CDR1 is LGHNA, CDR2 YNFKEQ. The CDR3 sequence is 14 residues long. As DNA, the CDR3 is TGTGCCAGCAGCCCGGGGGGGACGAACACTGAAGCTTTCTTT. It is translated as CASSPGGTNTEAFF.

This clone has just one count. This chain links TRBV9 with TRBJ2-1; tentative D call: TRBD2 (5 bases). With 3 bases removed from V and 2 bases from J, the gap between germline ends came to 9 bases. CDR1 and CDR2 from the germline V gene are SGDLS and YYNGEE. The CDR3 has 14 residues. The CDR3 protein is CASSAPGTYNEQFF. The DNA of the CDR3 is TGTGCCAGCAGCGCCCCCGGGACCTACAATGAGCAGTTCTTC. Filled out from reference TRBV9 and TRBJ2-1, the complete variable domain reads DSGVTQTPKHLITATGQRVTLRCSPRSGDLSVYWYQQSLDQGLQFLIQYYNGEERAKGNILERFSAQQFPDLHSELNLSSLELGDSALYFCASSAPGTYNEQFFGPGTRLTVL.

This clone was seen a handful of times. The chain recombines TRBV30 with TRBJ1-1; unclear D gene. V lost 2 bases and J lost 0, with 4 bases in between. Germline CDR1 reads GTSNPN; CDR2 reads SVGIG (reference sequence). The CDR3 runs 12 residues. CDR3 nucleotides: TGTGCCTGGAGTAGAGTGAACACTGAAGCTTTCTTT. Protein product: CAWSRVNTEAFF.

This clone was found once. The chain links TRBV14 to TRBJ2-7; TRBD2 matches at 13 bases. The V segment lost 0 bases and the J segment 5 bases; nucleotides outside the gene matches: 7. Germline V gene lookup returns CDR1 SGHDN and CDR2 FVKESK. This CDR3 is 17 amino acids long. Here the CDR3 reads CASSQEGGTSGIHEQYF. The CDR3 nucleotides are TGTGCCAGCAGCCAAGAAGGGGGGACTAGCGGGATCCACGAGCAGTACTTC.

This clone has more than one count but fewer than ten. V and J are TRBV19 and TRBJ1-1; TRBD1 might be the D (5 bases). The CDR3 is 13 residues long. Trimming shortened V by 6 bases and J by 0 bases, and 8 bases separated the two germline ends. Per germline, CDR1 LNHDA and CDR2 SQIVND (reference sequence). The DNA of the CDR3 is TGTGCCAGTAGCCTGACAGTGAACACTGAAGCTTTCTTT. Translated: CASSLTVNTEAFF.

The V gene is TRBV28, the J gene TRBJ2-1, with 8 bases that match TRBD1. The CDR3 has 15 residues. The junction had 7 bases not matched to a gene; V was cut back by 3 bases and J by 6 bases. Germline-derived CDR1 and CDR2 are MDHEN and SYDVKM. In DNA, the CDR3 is TGTGCCAGCAGTTTGTTTCAGGGGGCGGCCAATGAGCAGTTCTTC. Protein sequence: CASSLFQGAANEQFF.

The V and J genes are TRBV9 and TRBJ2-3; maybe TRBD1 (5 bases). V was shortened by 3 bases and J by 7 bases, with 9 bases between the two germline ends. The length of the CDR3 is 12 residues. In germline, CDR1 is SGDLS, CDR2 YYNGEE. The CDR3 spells CASSAGLNTQYF. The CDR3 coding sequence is TGTGCCAGCAGCGCAGGGCTAAATACGCAGTATTTT.

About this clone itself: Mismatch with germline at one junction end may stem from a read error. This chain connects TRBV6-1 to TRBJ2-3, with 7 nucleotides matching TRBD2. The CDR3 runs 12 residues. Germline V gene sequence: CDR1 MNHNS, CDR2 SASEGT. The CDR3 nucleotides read TGTGCCAGCAGTGGACCTGGGGACCGGGGGGATTTT. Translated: CASSGPGDRGDF.

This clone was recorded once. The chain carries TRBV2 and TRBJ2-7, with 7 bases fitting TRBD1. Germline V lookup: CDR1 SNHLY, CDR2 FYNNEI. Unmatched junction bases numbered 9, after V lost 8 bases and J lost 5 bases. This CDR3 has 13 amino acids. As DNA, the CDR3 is TGTGCCAGCGAGATAGGGGGCATGGACGAGCAGTACTTC. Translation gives CASEIGGMDEQYF.

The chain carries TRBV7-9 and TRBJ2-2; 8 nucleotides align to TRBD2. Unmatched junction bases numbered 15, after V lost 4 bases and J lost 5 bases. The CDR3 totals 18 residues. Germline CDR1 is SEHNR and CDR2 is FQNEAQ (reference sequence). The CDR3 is CASSSTQFSGIKTGELFF. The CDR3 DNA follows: TGTGCCAGCAGCTCCACCCAATTTAGCGGGATTAAAACCGGGGAGCTGTTTTTT.

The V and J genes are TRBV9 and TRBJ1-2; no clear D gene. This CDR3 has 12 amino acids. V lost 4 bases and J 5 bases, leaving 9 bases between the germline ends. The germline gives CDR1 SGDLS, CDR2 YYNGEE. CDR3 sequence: CASSNLEYGYTF. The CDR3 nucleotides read TGTGCCAGCAGCAACCTCGAGTATGGCTACACCTTC.

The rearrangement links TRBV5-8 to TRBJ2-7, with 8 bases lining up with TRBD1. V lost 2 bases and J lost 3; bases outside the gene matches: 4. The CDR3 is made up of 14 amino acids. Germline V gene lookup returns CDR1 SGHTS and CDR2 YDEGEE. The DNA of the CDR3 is TGTGCCAGCAGCTTAGACAGGGGTAACTACGAGCAGTACTTC. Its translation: CASSLDRGNYEQYF.

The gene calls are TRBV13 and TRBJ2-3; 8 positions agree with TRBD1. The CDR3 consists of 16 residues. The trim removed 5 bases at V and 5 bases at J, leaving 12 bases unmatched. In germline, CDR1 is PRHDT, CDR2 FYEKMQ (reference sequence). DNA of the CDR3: TGTGCCAGCAGCCATCCCTGGACAGGGAACGAAGATACGCAGTATTTT. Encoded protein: CASSHPWTGNEDTQYF.

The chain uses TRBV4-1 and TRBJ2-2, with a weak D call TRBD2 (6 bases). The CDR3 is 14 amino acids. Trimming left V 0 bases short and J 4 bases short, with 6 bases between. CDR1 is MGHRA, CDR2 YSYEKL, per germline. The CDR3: CASSQDGGTGELFF. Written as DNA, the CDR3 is TGCGCCAGCAGCCAAGACGGGGGCACCGGGGAGCTGTTTTTT.